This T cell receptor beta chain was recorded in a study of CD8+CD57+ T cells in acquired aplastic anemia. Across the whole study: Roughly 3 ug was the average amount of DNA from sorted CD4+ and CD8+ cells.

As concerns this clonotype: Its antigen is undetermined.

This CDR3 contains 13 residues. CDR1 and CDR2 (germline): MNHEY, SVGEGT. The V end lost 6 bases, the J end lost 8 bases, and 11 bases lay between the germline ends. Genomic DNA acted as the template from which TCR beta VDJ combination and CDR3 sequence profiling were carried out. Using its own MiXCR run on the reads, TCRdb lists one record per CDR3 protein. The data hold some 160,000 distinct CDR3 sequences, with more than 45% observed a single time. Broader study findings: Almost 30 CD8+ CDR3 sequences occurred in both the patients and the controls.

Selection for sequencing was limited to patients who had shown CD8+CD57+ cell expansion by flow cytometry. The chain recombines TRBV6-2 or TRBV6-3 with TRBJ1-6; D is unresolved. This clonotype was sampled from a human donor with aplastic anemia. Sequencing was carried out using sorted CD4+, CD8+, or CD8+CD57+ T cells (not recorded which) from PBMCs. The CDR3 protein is CASRALSDSPLHF. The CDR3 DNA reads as TGTGCCAGCAGGGCCCTCAGTGATTCACCCCTCCACTTT.